The 32 T cell receptor beta chains given below trace back to one sample, sequenced in a study of cytomegalovirus exposure and HLA in healthy donors. In the PCR, 60 Vbeta and 13 Jbeta primers were used. Sequencing used immunoSEQ multiplex PCR; TCRdb keeps in-frame clones, though not all of them. The sample lists 130,000 to 150,000 clones, 60% to 85% occurring once. The source material was PBMCs. The receptors shown here come from a man in his forties or fifties in good health and CMV-seropositive.

This chain joins TRBV27 and TRBJ2-5, with D possibly being TRBD2 (5 bases). Between the trimmed V and J ends, which lost 4 bases and 0 bases, there was a span of 9 bases. The CDR3 is 14 residues long. Germline V CDR1 and CDR2: MNHEY, SMNVEV (reference sequence). The CDR3 loop is CASSYGLNQETQYF. The CDR3, as DNA: TGTGCCAGCAGTTATGGACTGAACCAAGAGACCCAGTACTTC.

The chain joins TRBV15 to TRBJ2-7, with D possibly matching TRBD1 (5 bases). The V end lost 0 bases, the J end lost 4 bases, and 22 bases lay between the germline ends. The germline CDR1 and CDR2 sequences are LNHNV and YYDKDF (reference sequence). The CDR3 consists of 18 residues. The CDR3 loop is CATSRDIQSGARVYEQYF. The CDR3 bases are TGTGCCACCAGCAGAGATATCCAGAGTGGGGCTCGGGTATACGAGCAGTACTTC.

The chain links TRBV5-6 to TRBJ2-1; TRBD2 might be the D (6 bases). V was shortened by 3 bases and J by 10 bases, with 14 bases between the two germline ends. The germline gives CDR1 SGHDT, CDR2 YYEEEE. The CDR3 length is 13 residues. The CDR3 reads CASSSGLLLEQFF. DNA for the CDR3: TGTGCCAGCAGCTCGGGACTCCTATTGGAGCAGTTCTTC.

The sample holds one count of this clone. The rearrangement joins TRBV11-2 to TRBJ2-3; 7 bases are a match to TRBD2. With V trimmed by 5 bases and J by 2 bases, 10 bases remained unmatched. The germline CDR1 and CDR2 sequences are SGHAT and FQNNGV. The CDR3 has 16 residues. CDR3 in amino acids: CASSPYMREHTDTQYF. Written as DNA, the CDR3 is TGTGCCAGCAGCCCTTATATGCGGGAGCACACAGATACGCAGTATTTT.

This clone was counted between two and nine times. The rearrangement joins TRBV15 to TRBJ2-7, with TRBD2 identical over 10 bases. CDR3 length: 15 amino acids. Germline trimming cut 5 bases from V and 7 bases from J; bases unmatched to any gene: 11. CDR1 and CDR2 (germline): LNHNV, YYDKDF (reference sequence). DNA for the CDR3: TGTGCCACCAGCTCTAGGACTAGCGGTGGAGGAGAGCAGTACTTC. Its protein is CATSSRTSGGGEQYF.

This chain connects TRBV6-6 to TRBJ1-5; TRBD1 aligns across 8 bases. Trimming at V came to 2 bases and at J to 4 bases, leaving 4 bases not matched to a gene. Per germline, CDR1 MNHNY and CDR2 SVGAGI (reference sequence). This CDR3 has 15 amino acids. The CDR3 region has the DNA TGTGCCAGCAGTTACGACAGGGGCGGGAATCAGCCCCAGCATTTT. Residues: CASSYDRGGNQPQHF.

The rearrangement joins TRBV5-6 to TRBJ2-7; TRBD2 might be the D (6 bases). The assigned J gene may be wrong: the sequence end matches TRBJ2-1 better. Germline V gene data show CDR1 as SGHDT and CDR2 as YYEEEE. This CDR3 region has 15 residues. CDR3 sequence: CASKEGTLAYNEQFF. The CDR3 DNA follows: TGTGCCAGCAAAGAAGGGACTCTAGCCTACAATGAGCAGTTCTTC.

The V call is TRBV28, the J call TRBJ2-2; 8 bases fit TRBD1. Trimming at V came to 6 bases and at J to 3 bases, leaving 6 bases not matched to a gene. The CDR3 spans 15 residues. The V gene's germline CDR1 is MDHEN and CDR2 SYDVKM. CDR3 residues: CASSKQGVHTGELFF. The CDR3, as DNA: TGTGCCAGCAGCAAACAGGGGGTGCACACCGGGGAGCTGTTTTTT.

The chain is built from TRBV11-2 and TRBJ2-7; D possibly corresponds to TRBD1 (5 bases). This CDR3 has 14 amino acids. From germline, CDR1 is SGHAT and CDR2 FQNNGV. The V and J ends lost 6 bases and 3 bases respectively, with 15 bases between them. CDR3 in DNA: TGTGCCAGCAGTCAGGGAACGAGTGGCTACGAGCAGTACTTC. This codes for CASSQGTSGYEQYF.

The rearrangement links TRBV30 to TRBJ2-7; 11 positions match TRBD1. Per germline, CDR1 GTSNPN and CDR2 SVGIG (reference sequence). With 0 bases clipped from V and 2 bases from J, the junction kept 3 bases outside the gene matches. The CDR3 consists of 15 residues. This CDR3 reads CAWSVGTGGAYEQYF. As DNA, the CDR3 is TGTGCCTGGAGTGTAGGGACAGGGGGGGCCTACGAGCAGTACTTC.

This clone was counted a few times. The V gene is TRBV5-4, the J gene TRBJ2-2; 8 bases are a match to TRBD2. This CDR3 comprises 18 residues. Germline V gives CDR1 SGHNT, CDR2 YYREEE (reference sequence). The V segment lost 0 bases and the J segment 0 bases; nucleotides outside the gene matches: 7. The chain's CDR3 is CASSLGGAGGPNTGELFF. The CDR3 DNA follows: TGTGCCAGCAGCTTGGGGGGGGCGGGAGGACCGAACACCGGGGAGCTGTTTTTT.

V and J are TRBV9 and TRBJ2-3; TRBD2 might be the D (5 bases). Germline CDR1 reads SGDLS; CDR2 reads YYNGEE. Trimming took 0 bases from V and 2 from J, leaving 10 bases between them. This CDR3 spans 15 amino acids. In DNA form, the CDR3 reads TGTGCCAGCAGCGTAGTGGGAGAGTACACAGATACGCAGTATTTT. The encoded protein is CASSVVGEYTDTQYF.

This clone came up once. The rearrangement links TRBV29-1 to TRBJ1-1; possible D gene TRBD1, 6 bases. Germline V gives CDR1 SQVTM, CDR2 ANQGSEA. This CDR3 is built from 12 residues. The V end lost 7 bases, the J end lost 3 bases, and 12 bases lay between the germline ends. The CDR3 coding sequence is TGCAGCGCCCAACAGGGCTACACTGAAGCTTTCTTT. It specifies CSAQQGYTEAFF.

This rearrangement joins TRBV5-4 to TRBJ2-1; 10 bases are shared with TRBD1. The CDR3 has 16 residues. J gave up 7 bases and V 0 bases, and 7 bases lay outside the gene matches. Germline values: CDR1 SGHNT, CDR2 YYREEE (reference sequence). The CDR3 protein is CASSLGSGQGGNEQFF. The CDR3 nucleotides are TGTGCCAGCAGCTTGGGAAGCGGACAGGGGGGGAATGAGCAGTTCTTC.

There are a few counts of this clone. The likely explanation is a read error, given a far larger clone one base away. The sample holds other DNA sequences that translate to the same CDR3. The chain recombines TRBV5-4 with TRBJ2-7; D remains ambiguous. Deletions cut 4 bases from V and 3 bases from J, with 17 bases between. The CDR3 runs 15 residues. Germline V gene data show CDR1 as SGHNT and CDR2 as YYREEE (reference sequence). Here the CDR3 DNA reads TGTGCCAGCAGCCAAGTGCACGGAGCCGGCTACGAGCAGTACTTC. This encodes CASSQVHGAGYEQYF.

V and J are TRBV10-2 and TRBJ1-5; 7 bases agree with TRBD1. CDR1 and CDR2 from the germline V gene are WSHSY and SAAADI. The CDR3 runs 17 residues. Trimming at V came to 0 bases and at J to 4 bases, leaving 9 bases not matched to a gene. As DNA, the CDR3 is TGCGCCAGCAGTGAGTCTTATAACAGGGGCGGTAATCAGCCCCAGCATTTT. It translates to CASSESYNRGGNQPQHF.

The chain uses TRBV6-5 and TRBJ2-1, with TRBD1 matching over 7 bases. Germline values: CDR1 MNHEY, CDR2 SVGAGI. Trimming cost V 5 bases and J 0 bases; bases outside gene matches: 4. The CDR3 has 15 residues. CDR3 residues: CASSTTGSSYNEQFF. The CDR3 nucleotides are TGTGCCAGCAGTACGACAGGGAGCTCCTACAATGAGCAGTTCTTC.

This rearrangement joins TRBV30 to TRBJ1-1; TRBD1 is a possible D gene (6 bases). The CDR3 loop spans 13 amino acids. CDR1 is GTSNPN and CDR2 is SVGIG in the germline V gene (reference sequence). Trimming pared 3 bases from V and 5 bases from J, leaving 13 bases between. The CDR3 here is CAWRGQGMTEAFF. CDR3 nucleotides: TGTGCCTGGAGGGGGCAGGGGATGACTGAAGCTTTCTTT.

This chain connects TRBV19 to TRBJ1-2; TRBD1 aligns across 9 bases. The junction had 5 bases not matched to a gene; V was cut back by 6 bases and J by 3 bases. This CDR3 is 14 amino acids long. Germline CDR1 LNHDA, CDR2 SQIVND (reference sequence). The CDR3 DNA reads TGTGCCAGTAGATCTACAGGGGGCCACTATGGCTACACCTTC. It specifies CASRSTGGHYGYTF. Using reference TRBV19 and TRBJ1-2 for the parts outside the CDR3, the full variable domain is DGGITQSPKYLFRKEGQNVTLSCEQNLNHDAMYWYRQDPGQGLRLIYYSQIVNDFQKGDIAEGYSVSREKKESFPLTVTSAQKNPTAFYLCASRSTGGHYGYTFGSGTRLTVV.

The gene calls are TRBV2 and TRBJ2-7, with 12 bases lining up with TRBD1. In germline, CDR1 is SNHLY, CDR2 FYNNEI. The CDR3 sequence is 16 residues long. V was pared by 6 bases and J by 1 base, with 7 bases of the junction left unmatched. This CDR3 reads CASRYRDRGLSYEQYF. In DNA form, the CDR3 reads TGTGCCAGCAGATACCGGGACAGGGGGCTTTCCTACGAGCAGTACTTC.

The chain has TRBV6-5 and TRBJ1-2, with a possible D match to TRBD1 (6 bases). This CDR3 contains 13 residues. V was trimmed by 6 bases and J by 4 bases, leaving 12 bases between them. The germline CDR1 and CDR2 sequences are MNHEY and SVGAGI. Here the CDR3 reads CASSRQVTYGYTF. DNA for the CDR3: TGTGCCAGCAGCCGACAGGTTACCTATGGCTACACCTTC.

V is TRBV11-3 and J is TRBJ1-1; D ambiguous. The CDR3 consists of 13 residues. Trimming pared 6 bases from V and 0 bases from J, leaving 8 bases between. The germline gives CDR1 SGHNT, CDR2 YENEEA. CDR3 region: CASSTGLNTEAFF. In DNA form, the CDR3 reads TGTGCCAGCAGTACCGGGTTGAACACTGAAGCTTTCTTT.

The chain combines TRBV1 with TRBJ2-1; TRBD2 reflects the table's D call only, with no check against the DNA. TRBV1 is shown as a pseudogene. The CDR3 sequence is 16 residues long. This CDR3 is CTSSQVHLAPNNEQFF. In DNA form, the CDR3 reads TGCACCAGCAGCCAAGTTCACCTCGCGCCAAACAATGAGCAGTTCTTC.

V and J are TRBV29-1 and TRBJ1-1, with 7 bases identical to TRBD1. The CDR3 extends over 11 amino acids. The ends lost 6 bases at V and 8 bases at J; junction bases unmatched: 6. CDR1 is SQVTM and CDR2 is ANQGSEA in the germline V gene. This chain's CDR3 is CSVGWDREAFF. CDR3 coding DNA: TGCAGCGTCGGATGGGACAGAGAAGCTTTCTTT. Complete variable domain (other parts from reference TRBV29-1 and TRBJ1-1): SAVISQKPSRDICQRGTSLTIQCQVDSQVTMMFWYRQQPGQSLTLIATANQGSEATYESGFVIDKFPISRPNLTFSTLTVSNMSPEDSSIYLCSVGWDREAFFGQGTRLTVV.

Regarding this clone: Distinct nucleotide sequences in the sample also encode this CDR3. The rearrangement joins TRBV29-1 to TRBJ2-7; D gene ambiguous. Germline CDR1 reads SQVTM; CDR2 reads ANQGSEA. The CDR3 has 11 residues. V lost 4 bases and J 4 bases, leaving 8 bases between the germline ends. In DNA form, the CDR3 reads TGCAGCGTTGGAGGCGGTTACGAGCAGTACTTC. Its translation: CSVGGGYEQYF.

CDR3 nucleotide sequence: TGTGCCAGCTCCGAAGGGACTAGCGGACTCTCCTACGAGCAGTACTTC. Translated, it gives CASSEGTSGLSYEQYF. The chain links TRBV18 to TRBJ2-7; 11 bases are shared with TRBD2. J was trimmed by 0 bases and V by 6 bases; bases with no gene match: 7. This CDR3 has 16 amino acids. Germline V gene lookup returns CDR1 KGHSH and CDR2 LQKENI.

The chain couples TRBV5-4 to TRBJ2-1; TRBD1 aligns across 8 bases. The CDR3 runs to 15 residues. Germline CDR1 is SGHNT and CDR2 is YYREEE (reference sequence). J was trimmed by 6 bases and V by 0 bases; bases with no gene match: 5. The CDR3 nucleotides read TGTGCCAGCAGCTTGGACAGGGGGGAGATCAATGAGCAGTTCTTC. Protein: CASSLDRGEINEQFF.

The chain carries TRBV6-1 and TRBJ2-2; TRBD2 matches at 7 bases. Germline V gene data show CDR1 as MNHNS and CDR2 as SASEGT. J was trimmed by 7 bases and V by 11 bases; bases with no gene match: 13. This CDR3 has 14 amino acids. DNA for the CDR3: TGTGCCGGATCCCCCAGCGGGAAGATCGGGGAGCTGTTTTTT. Translation: CAGSPSGKIGELFF.

This rearrangement joins TRBV19 to TRBJ1-5; TRBD1 agrees at 10 bases. The germline V gene encodes CDR1 LNHDA and CDR2 SQIVND (reference sequence). This CDR3 has 16 residues. V dropped 3 bases and J dropped 7; count of bases not matched to a gene: 9. CDR3 nucleotides: TGTGCCAGTAGTATGTTGGGACAGGGGAGCGGGCAGCCCCAGCATTTT. Translating gives CASSMLGQGSGQPQHF.

V usage is TRBV6-6 and J usage is TRBJ2-2; D uncertain. The V and J ends lost 4 bases and 4 bases respectively, with 4 bases between them. The germline V gene has CDR1 MNHNY and CDR2 SVGAGI (reference sequence). This CDR3 spans 12 amino acids. The CDR3 nucleotides read TGTGCCAGCAGTTTCAGCACCGGGGAGCTGTTTTTT. This codes for CASSFSTGELFF.

This chain joins TRBV7-9 and TRBJ1-1; 7 nucleotides match TRBD1. Looked up from germline, CDR1 is SEHNR and CDR2 is FQNEAQ (reference sequence). The CDR3 has 12 amino acids. Trimming took 5 bases from V and 11 from J; bases not matched to a gene: 8. CDR3 bases: TGTGCCAGCAGCCTAGGACAGGCGGATGCTTTCTTT. This gives the protein CASSLGQADAFF.

This rearrangement joins TRBV6-5 to TRBJ2-3; TRBD1 matches 7 bases. CDR1 MNHEY and CDR2 SVGAGI come from the germline V gene. V was pared by 2 bases and J by 1 base, with 3 bases of the junction left unmatched. The length of the CDR3 is 15 residues. This chain's CDR3 is CASSYPGQRTDTQYF. Here the CDR3 DNA reads TGTGCCAGCAGTTACCCGGGACAGCGCACAGATACGCAGTATTTT.